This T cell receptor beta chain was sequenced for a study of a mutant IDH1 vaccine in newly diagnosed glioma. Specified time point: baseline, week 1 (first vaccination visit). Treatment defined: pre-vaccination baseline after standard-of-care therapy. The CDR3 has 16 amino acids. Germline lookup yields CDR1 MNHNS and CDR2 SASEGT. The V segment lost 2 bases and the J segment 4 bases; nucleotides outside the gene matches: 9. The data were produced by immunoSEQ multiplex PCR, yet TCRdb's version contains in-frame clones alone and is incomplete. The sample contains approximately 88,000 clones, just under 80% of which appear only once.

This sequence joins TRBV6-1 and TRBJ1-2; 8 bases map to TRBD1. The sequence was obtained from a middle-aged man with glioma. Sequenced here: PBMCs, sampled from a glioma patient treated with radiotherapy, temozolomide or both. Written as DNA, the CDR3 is TGTGCCAGCAGTGAATATACAGGGGGTAGAGGCTATGGCTACACCTTC. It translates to CASSEYTGGRGYGYTF.